These 23 T cell receptor beta chains were sequenced from one sample in a study of cytomegalovirus exposure and HLA in healthy donors. A multiplex PCR was run with 60 Vbeta primers and 13 Jbeta primers. Using immunoSEQ multiplex PCR, the repertoire was profiled, and TCRdb retains in-frame clones only, with some absent. This repertoire includes 38,000 or so clones. The specimen was PBMCs. Source of these receptors: a man aged 40-49 years in good health and CMV-seropositive.

V gene TRBV4-1 combines with J gene TRBJ2-7; possible D gene TRBD1, 6 bases. CDR1 and CDR2 from the germline V gene are MGHRA and YSYEKL. CDR3 length: 14 amino acids. V shed 6 bases and J shed 3 bases, with 15 bases lying between them. The chain's CDR3 is CASRKDSLGYEQYF. The DNA for the CDR3 is TGCGCCAGCAGAAAGGACAGTCTAGGCTACGAGCAGTACTTC.

The genes are TRBV29-1 and TRBJ1-2; TRBD1 aligns across 11 bases. The V segment lost 1 base and the J segment 7 bases; nucleotides outside the gene matches: 5. In germline, CDR1 is SQVTM, CDR2 ANQGSEA. The CDR3 contains 14 residues. This CDR3 is CSVEGSDRGLGYTF. The CDR3 nucleotides read TGCAGCGTTGAAGGGTCGGACAGGGGGCTTGGCTACACCTTC.

This chain joins TRBV7-9 and TRBJ2-7; no clear D. Germline V gene lookup returns CDR1 SEHNR and CDR2 FQNEAQ (reference sequence). The CDR3 extends over 13 amino acids. V dropped 1 base and J dropped 2 bases, with 6 bases sitting between them. CDR3 bases: TGTGCCAGCAGCTTAGGCACACCCTACGAGCAGTACTTC. Translation gives CASSLGTPYEQYF. The complete variable domain, with remaining parts taken from reference TRBV7-9 and TRBJ2-7, reads DTGVSQNPRHKITKRGQNVTFRCDPISEHNRLYWYRQTLGQGPEFLTYFQNEAQLEKSRLLSDRFSAERPKGSFSTLEIQRTEQGDSAMYLCASSLGTPYEQYFGPGTRLTVT.

The chain links TRBV7-3 to TRBJ2-1, with TRBD1 identical over 9 bases. J gave up 0 bases and V 5 bases, and 5 bases lay outside the gene matches. This CDR3 is built from 16 residues. The germline V gene has CDR1 SGHTA and CDR2 FQGTGA. For the CDR3, the DNA is TGTGCCAGCAGCGCCGACAGGGGGAGCTCCTACAATGAGCAGTTCTTC. Its translation: CASSADRGSSYNEQFF. Together with reference TRBV7-3 and TRBJ2-1, the CDR3 gives the full variable domain: GAGVSQTPSNKVTEKGKYVELRCDPISGHTALYWYRQSLGQGPEFLIYFQGTGAADDSGLPNDRFFAVRPEGSVSTLKIQRTERGDSAVYLCASSADRGSSYNEQFFGPGTRLTVL.

The chain joins TRBV9 to TRBJ2-5; D gene ambiguous. V lost 1 base to trimming and J lost 5 bases, with 9 bases between them. Germline V gives CDR1 SGDLS, CDR2 YYNGEE. This CDR3 has 13 residues. The CDR3 sequence is CASSVTDLETQYF. Here the CDR3 DNA reads TGTGCCAGCAGCGTAACAGATCTTGAGACCCAGTACTTC.

The chain links TRBV30 to TRBJ2-1; TRBD1 matches 7 bases. The CDR3 totals 14 residues. V was pared by 0 bases and J by 5 bases, with 4 bases of the junction left unmatched. Germline V gives CDR1 GTSNPN, CDR2 SVGIG (reference sequence). Here the CDR3 DNA reads TGTGCCTGGAGTGTAGAGCAGGGGGACAATGAGCAGTTCTTC. Translation: CAWSVEQGDNEQFF.

The chain recombines TRBV9 with TRBJ1-3, with TRBD1 as a possible D gene (5 bases). Germline V gives CDR1 SGDLS, CDR2 YYNGEE. The CDR3 loop spans 16 amino acids. V was cut by 4 bases and J by 1 base, with 15 bases left in between. DNA of the CDR3: TGTGCCAGCAGCTCCTCGCCGGGACTGTCTGGAAACACCATATATTTT. This translates into CASSSSPGLSGNTIYF. Using reference TRBV9 and TRBJ1-3 for the parts outside the CDR3, the full variable domain is DSGVTQTPKHLITATGQRVTLRCSPRSGDLSVYWYQQSLDQGLQFLIQYYNGEERAKGNILERFSAQQFPDLHSELNLSSLELGDSALYFCASSSSPGLSGNTIYFGEGSWLTVV.

This rearrangement joins TRBV7-8 to TRBJ2-7, with 12 bases matching TRBD2. V was clipped by 5 bases and J by 3 bases; unmatched bases: 14. Germline lookup yields CDR1 SGHVS and CDR2 FQNEAQ. The CDR3 consists of 18 residues. The CDR3 region is CASSPYGLAGIRNYEQYF. CDR3 in DNA: TGTGCCAGCAGCCCTTACGGACTAGCGGGAATCCGAAACTACGAGCAGTACTTC.

This chain joins TRBV30 and TRBJ2-2; D unclear. CDR3 length equals 11 residues. CDR1 and CDR2 from the germline V gene are GTSNPN and SVGIG (reference sequence). V dropped 4 bases and J dropped 2 bases, with 2 bases sitting between them. CDR3 protein: CAWTNTGELFF. CDR3 nucleotide sequence: TGTGCCTGGACTAACACCGGGGAGCTGTTTTTT.

V usage is TRBV6-5 and J usage is TRBJ2-3; no firm D call. The V and J ends lost 4 bases and 5 bases respectively, with 16 bases between them. The CDR3 has 15 residues. Germline CDR1 is MNHEY and CDR2 is SVGAGI. CDR3 protein: CASSSRPERIDTQYF. The DNA for the CDR3 is TGTGCCAGCAGTTCCCGCCCCGAGCGTATAGATACGCAGTATTTT.

The chain has TRBV4-1 and TRBJ2-7; 11 bases are a match to TRBD2. CDR1 MGHRA and CDR2 YSYEKL come from the germline V gene. After removal of 3 bases from V and 5 bases from J, the junction contained 18 bases not matched to a gene. The CDR3 totals 19 residues. The CDR3 reads CASSHGKGDTSGRGNEQYF. The DNA of the CDR3 is TGCGCCAGCAGCCATGGAAAGGGCGATACTAGCGGGAGAGGAAACGAGCAGTACTTC.

The V and J genes are TRBV19 and TRBJ2-7, with 14 nucleotides matching TRBD2. V dropped 5 bases and J dropped 5; count of bases not matched to a gene: 5. CDR3 length: 15 amino acids. Germline V gene lookup returns CDR1 LNHDA and CDR2 SQIVND (reference sequence). The CDR3 loop is CASSPGTSGSHEQYF. For the CDR3, the DNA is TGTGCCAGTAGTCCCGGGACTAGCGGGAGCCACGAGCAGTACTTC.

The rearrangement links TRBV30 to TRBJ1-2; D possibly corresponds to TRBD1 (5 bases). The length of the CDR3 is 13 residues. Deletions cut 3 bases from V and 0 bases from J, with 8 bases between. The germline V gene has CDR1 GTSNPN and CDR2 SVGIG (reference sequence). This CDR3 reads CAWRRGSNYGYTF. The CDR3 DNA reads as TGTGCCTGGAGGCGGGGGTCTAACTATGGCTACACCTTC.

The CDR3 region has the DNA TGTGCCAGCAGCTTGGGACAGGGGGCGGTTGGCTACACCTTC. As protein: CASSLGQGAVGYTF. The chain carries TRBV5-6 and TRBJ1-2, with 10 bases lining up with TRBD1. Per germline, CDR1 SGHDT and CDR2 YYEEEE. The CDR3 is 14 amino acids. With 0 bases clipped from V and 7 bases from J, the junction kept 3 bases outside the gene matches.

The chain employs TRBV29-1 and TRBJ1-2, with D unresolved. V lost 6 bases and J lost 3, with 17 bases in between. The CDR3 has 14 amino acids. Germline CDR1 reads SQVTM; CDR2 reads ANQGSEA. In nucleotides, the CDR3 is TGCAGCGTCCCAAGAGCCGCCCACCACTATGGCTACACCTTC. Translation: CSVPRAAHHYGYTF. Complete variable domain (other parts from reference TRBV29-1 and TRBJ1-2): SAVISQKPSRDICQRGTSLTIQCQVDSQVTMMFWYRQQPGQSLTLIATANQGSEATYESGFVIDKFPISRPNLTFSTLTVSNMSPEDSSIYLCSVPRAAHHYGYTFGSGTRLTVV.

V and J are TRBV30 and TRBJ2-2; TRBD2 matches at 7 bases. V was pared by 2 bases and J by 8 bases, with 5 bases of the junction left unmatched. The CDR3 has 13 amino acids. The germline CDR1 and CDR2 sequences are GTSNPN and SVGIG (reference sequence). The CDR3 sequence: CAWSSSGTGELFF. The CDR3 DNA follows: TGTGCCTGGAGTTCAAGCGGGACTGGGGAGCTGTTTTTT.

The rearrangement joins TRBV30 to TRBJ2-7; 8 bases are a match to TRBD2. Germline values: CDR1 GTSNPN, CDR2 SVGIG (reference sequence). CDR3 length: 13 residues. V shed 6 bases, J shed 5 bases, and the junction held 9 bases outside the gene matches. The CDR3 nucleotides are TGTGCCTGCGCAGCGGGAGTATCTGACGAGCAGTACTTC. Protein product: CACAAGVSDEQYF.

CDR3 coding DNA: TGTGCCAGCAGCCCCGGGGAGGGGGACAGAAACACCATATATTTT. This translates into CASSPGEGDRNTIYF. The chain links TRBV6-5 to TRBJ1-3; a weak D match, TRBD1 (6 bases). This CDR3 has 15 amino acids. The germline V gene has CDR1 MNHEY and CDR2 SVGAGI. V lost 6 bases and J lost 5, with 17 bases in between.

V is TRBV30 and J is TRBJ2-7; 8 nucleotides align to TRBD2. From germline, CDR1 is GTSNPN and CDR2 SVGIG (reference sequence). The junction had 18 bases not matched to a gene; V was cut back by 0 bases and J by 8 bases. The CDR3 covers 17 residues. The CDR3 DNA follows: TGTGCCTGGAGTGTAGGCTACCTGAGTAGCGGGATAGGTAAGCAGTACTTC. Translated: CAWSVGYLSSGIGKQYF.

The genes are TRBV7-2 and TRBJ2-3, with 9 bases aligning to TRBD1. The germline CDR1 and CDR2 sequences are SGHTA and FQGNSA. CDR3 length: 16 amino acids. J lost 2 bases, V lost 2 bases, and 5 bases had no gene match. CDR3 DNA: TGTGCCAGCAGCTTAATTGGGACAGGGACCACAGATACGCAGTATTTT. Its translation is CASSLIGTGTTDTQYF.

The chain joins TRBV7-2 to TRBJ2-2; TRBD1 aligns across 10 bases. V lost 3 bases and J lost 1; bases outside the gene matches: 2. In germline, CDR1 is SGHTA, CDR2 FQGNSA. The CDR3 is 16 amino acids. The CDR3 region is CASSLGTGVNTGELFF. CDR3 DNA sequence: TGTGCCAGCAGCTTGGGGACAGGGGTGAACACCGGGGAGCTGTTTTTT.

The chain combines TRBV12-5 with TRBJ1-1; D is unclear. V was shortened by 5 bases and J by 1 base, with 11 bases between the two germline ends. From germline, CDR1 is LGHNT and CDR2 FRNRAP. The CDR3 loop spans 14 amino acids. The CDR3 reads CASGPGVWNTEAFF. As DNA, the CDR3 is TGTGCTAGTGGTCCCGGTGTATGGAACACTGAAGCTTTCTTT.

The chain has TRBV19 and TRBJ1-1, with 10 bases that match TRBD1. V dropped 10 bases and J dropped 4; count of bases not matched to a gene: 12. Germline V gene data show CDR1 as LNHDA and CDR2 as SQIVND (reference sequence). The CDR3 runs 15 residues. CDR3 residues: CATSDAGTGVTEAFF. DNA for the CDR3: TGTGCCACCTCAGACGCCGGGACAGGGGTCACTGAAGCTTTCTTT.